This TCR beta chain came from a study of blood T cell repertoires in COVID-19 (TCRdb year 2020). Notes on the research overall: Samples covering the acute and convalescent phases of COVID-19 were provided by collaborators in the United States, Italy and Spain. The samples were drawn from two sources: the first 160 participants of the ongoing ImmuneRACE study, and fewer than 1,500 subjects contributed by 6 global collaborators. The prospective study material was composed of cDNA or gDNA derived from T cells, B-cell-depleted T cells, or PBMCs. The dataset comprised deeply sampled blood TCRbeta repertoires from subjects exposed to, actively infected with, or recovered from COVID-19. Nearly every sample came with metadata listing a de-identified subject ID, COVID-19 status, age in years and sex. HLA class I and class II types, where available, came from metadata supplied by the sample provider rather than from assay-based typing. The repertoires were made available in a free public database intended to serve as a resource for research on the immune response to SARS-CoV-2. General study outcomes and caveats: How much clinical and demographic metadata was included differed by source and by participant, and the metadata was provided uncurated.

As for this clone: Its specific antigen is unknown. Base-call qualities are not available, and no considerably larger clone is one nucleotide away.

Collaborating institutions collected whole blood in K2EDTA tubes following their own protocols. For TCRbeta analysis, collaborators shipped samples as frozen whole blood, isolated PBMCs, or DNA extracted from either of those sample types. Deletion took 4 bases off V and 1 base off J, with a span of 13 bases between the germline ends. CDR1 and CDR2 are read off the germline V gene as SNHLY and FYNNEI. From cysteine to phenylalanine, the CDR3 is 15 amino acids long. Just the 45-base CDR3 DNA is kept, in frame starting at base 1. TCRbeta CDR3 regions were amplified from genomic DNA by means of the immunoSEQ Assay, a bias-controlled multiplex PCR. The authors processed their data as follows. Nucleated cell counts per sample were estimated from amplification of reference gene primers within the assay. To quantify the absolute abundance of each unique TCRbeta CDR3 rearrangement, sequence reads were collapsed and filtered. Productive Simpson clonality was computed per sample as the square root of Simpson's diversity index over productive rearrangements. Not all clones reach the TCRdb copy of this immuneACCESS table, which keeps in-frame sequences only. Checked studies attribute under half of the gap to unresolved V genes and leave the rest unexplained. V and J calls and clone size follow that table, whereas D and trimming were derived from the DNA. This sample has some 200,000 clones in its table, and about 90% of those were observed once. The ten largest clones represent around 2.5% of the sample.

The TCR sequence derives from a middle-aged man with active or convalescent COVID-19. This chain is built from TRBV2 and TRBJ1-1; the D segment could be TRBD1, given 5 matching bases. Input material: peripheral blood. The nucleotide sequence reads TGTGCCAGCAGTGTTGACGGGGGTGCGAACACTGAAGCTTTCTTT. This yields the protein CASSVDGGANTEAFF.